This TCR beta chain was observed in a study of blood T cell repertoires in COVID-19. Across the study: Some COVID-19 samples were acute and others convalescent; all came from the United States, Italy and Spain. T cells, B-cell-depleted T cells, or PBMCs provided the cDNA or gDNA that served as material.

Germline values: CDR1 SGDLS, CDR2 YYNGEE. Between the trimmed V and J ends, which lost 0 bases and 4 bases, there was a span of 14 bases. The length of the CDR3 is 17 residues. Methods used by the authors: Amplifying reference gene primers gave estimates of nucleated cell counts. Sequencing used immunoSEQ multiplex PCR; TCRdb keeps in-frame clones, though not all of them. The V and J calls and clone size were taken over from that table, and D and trimming were inferred from the DNA. The sample yields approximately 130,000 clones, approximately 85% seen once. V is TRBV9 and J is TRBJ2-6; D is perhaps TRBD1 (5 bases). The TCR was taken from a human donor in a cohort sampled during active COVID-19. Sequences were obtained from peripheral blood. The chain's CDR3 is CASSVAVQGSGANVLTF. CDR3 bases: TGTGCCAGCAGCGTAGCGGTTCAGGGATCGGGGGCCAACGTCCTGACTTTC.